This record concerns one TCR beta chain sequence. This entry comes from a study of cytomegalovirus exposure and HLA in healthy donors. CDR1 is SNHLY, CDR2 FYNNEI, per germline. Unmatched junction bases numbered 11, after V lost 6 bases and J lost 0 bases. This CDR3 has 17 residues. Amplification used 60 Vbeta primers and 13 Jbeta primers. The protocol was immunoSEQ multiplex PCR, while the TCRdb copy is restricted to in-frame clones and leaves out a portion. The table lists 20,000 to 25,000 clones, about 78% of them singletons. Sequencing was performed on PBMCs. The J gene is TRBJ2-3, the V gene TRBV2, with 8 bases lining up with TRBD1. The TCR was taken from a man in his sixties in good health and CMV-seronegative. The CDR3 loop is CASSARSTGVSTDTQYF. CDR3 nucleotides: TGTGCCAGCAGCGCCCGGTCGACAGGGGTGAGCACAGATACGCAGTATTTT.